This T cell receptor (beta chain) was identified in a study of cytomegalovirus exposure and HLA in healthy donors. Study outcomes and limitations: On later analysis, the bulk of CMV-associated TCR beta chains appeared to be HLA-restricted.

Germline values: CDR1 SGDLS, CDR2 YYNGEE. CDR3 length: 16 residues. V dropped 0 bases and J dropped 2; count of bases not matched to a gene: 4. Concerning this clone itself: Its antigen is as yet unknown.

PCR was performed using 60 Vbeta and 13 Jbeta primers. Assay used: immunoSEQ multiplex PCR; TCRdb lists only in-frame clones, some missing. Of around 140,000 clones listed, 60% to 80% were seen once; the top ten hold less than 5%. The TCR sequence derives from a male donor in good health and CMV-seronegative. The specimen sequenced was PBMCs. The genes are TRBV9 and TRBJ2-1; 8 bases fit TRBD2. The CDR3 region is CASSVGREGPYNEQFF. The CDR3 coding sequence is TGTGCCAGCAGCGTAGGACGGGAGGGCCCCTACAATGAGCAGTTCTTC. The complete variable domain, with remaining parts taken from reference TRBV9 and TRBJ2-1, reads DSGVTQTPKHLITATGQRVTLRCSPRSGDLSVYWYQQSLDQGLQFLIQYYNGEERAKGNILERFSAQQFPDLHSELNLSSLELGDSALYFCASSVGREGPYNEQFFGPGTRLTVL.